The clone carrying this TCR beta chain has ten or more counts. Its antigen is unidentified. Original data processing: Clinicopathological groups differed in CDR3, with these differences serving to build a distant-metastasis classifier for papillary thyroid cancer. With MiXCR, TCRdb reprocessed the PCR reads. TCRdb's processing, not the authors', yielded these V and J calls. The table records roughly 40,000 clones, about 18% of them present only once. Trimming shortened V by 4 bases and J by 7 bases, and 14 bases separated the two germline ends. The germline CDR1 and CDR2 sequences are KGHDR and SFDVKD. The CDR3 totals 14 residues. Prior to thyroid surgery, none of the patients had received any treatment. These data are taken from a study of metastatic and nonmetastatic thyroid tumors. Study at large: Repertoires of blood and of tissue (tumor or nodule) from malignant and benign thyroid patients were compared. Regarding the study as a whole: Across blood and tumor, TCR beta diversity in malignant thyroid tumors was reportedly significantly higher than in benign nodules.

This sequence was found in a male donor with papillary thyroid cancer or a benign thyroid nodule (not recorded which). Some clones in this sample may be carry-over from other donors' samples. The sample consisted of blood. The chain carries TRBV24-1 and TRBJ2-3; D unclear. CDR3 sequence: CATSDYQGFNTQYF. The CDR3 coding sequence is TGTGCCACCAGTGACTACCAAGGGTTTAATACGCAGTATTTT.